Listed below are T cell receptor beta chains from one sample, sequenced in a study of T cell changes during pregnancy in multiple sclerosis. Data came from immunoSEQ multiplex PCR; TCRdb stores just in-frame clones and leaves some out. Of approximately 70,000 clones in the sample, 75% to 95% were seen once. Sample: peripheral blood, taken in the third trimester of pregnancy. These TCRs come from a female donor in good health, enrolled as a control in a pregnancy study. The CDR3 runs from the conserved cysteine through the conserved F or W. The D gene is left open where the match is weak. Some rows mark clone size as missing; the rest say once, few, many or name a class of expanded clone.

15	TRBV6-5	TRBJ1-1	TRBD1	.	TGTGCCAGCAGTCGCAGGGACAGGGTGAACACTGAAGCTTTCTTT	CASSRRDRVNTEAFF
14	TRBV7-6	TRBJ2-3	.	.	TGTGCCAGCAGCTTAGCCAGGGAGGTAGATACGCAGTATTTT	CASSLAREVDTQYF
16	TRBV11-2	TRBJ1-1	.	.	TGTGCCAGCAGCTTTTCCGGGCCAGGGTTCGGCACTGAAGCTTTCTTT	CASSFSGPGFGTEAFF
14	TRBV11-2	TRBJ1-2	.	.	TGTGCCAGCAGCTTTTCTGACGGGATTACTGGCTACACCTTC	CASSFSDGITGYTF
15	TRBV7-9	TRBJ1-1	.	.	TGTGCCAGCAGCTTGAGGCAGGGTCGGAACACTGAAGCTTTCTTT	CASSLRQGRNTEAFF
16	TRBV7-9	TRBJ2-1	TRBD2	.	TGTGCCAGCAGCTTAGCGGGCGGGGGGAAGTCCGATGAGCAGTTCTTC	CASSLAGGGKSDEQFF
15	TRBV7-9	TRBJ1-5	TRBD1	.	TGTGCCAGCAGCCACGGACAGGGCGGAAATCAGCCCCAGCATTTT	CASSHGQGGNQPQHF
19	TRBV13	TRBJ1-4	TRBD1	.	TGTGCCAGCAGCGTAGGGGACAGGGGGTTTAGCGCAACTAATGAAAAACTGTTTTTT	CASSVGDRGFSATNEKLFF
15	TRBV15	TRBJ2-7	TRBD1	.	TGTGCCACCAGCAGAGGAAGGACAGGGGGCAACGAGCAGTACTTC	CATSRGRTGGNEQYF
15	TRBV4-3	TRBJ1-2	TRBD1	few	TGCGCCAGCAGCCCAGTGGTCAGGGGGCGTGATGGCTACACCTTC	CASSPVVRGRDGYTF
17	TRBV10-1	TRBJ1-5	TRBD1	.	TGCGCCAGCAGCTGGGACAGGGACGGTACTAGCAATCAGCCCCAGCATTTT	CASSWDRDGTSNQPQHF
13	TRBV6-4	TRBJ1-5	.	.	TGTGCCAGCAGCGCGGGGAGCAATCAGCCCCAGCATTTT	CASSAGSNQPQHF
11	TRBV28	TRBJ1-1	.	few	TGTGCCAGCGAGGGTAACACTGAAGCTTTCTTT	CASEGNTEAFF
16	TRBV27	TRBJ2-1	TRBD2	.	TGTGCCAGCAGTATCTACCGGACTAGCGGGGGGATAGAGCAGTTCTTC	CASSIYRTSGGIEQFF
13	TRBV2	TRBJ1-2	.	.	TGTGCCAGCAGTGTGTCACGGGGAGGGGGCTACACCTTC	CASSVSRGGGYTF
13	TRBV6-6	TRBJ2-1	.	.	TGTGCCAGCAGCACCGAGGCTAACAATGAGCAGTTCTTC	CASSTEANNEQFF
13	TRBV28	TRBJ1-2	TRBD1	.	TGTGCCAGCCTACGACAGGGGCGATATGGCTACACCTTC	CASLRQGRYGYTF
15	TRBV7-8	TRBJ2-7	TRBD2	.	TGTGCCAGCAGCCTTAGCGGGAGCGGCCTTGAGGAGCAGTACTTC	CASSLSGSGLEEQYF
22	TRBV5-1	TRBJ1-1	TRBD1	once	TGCGCCAGCAGCTTGGGGGAAACGGACAGGGGGCTCATTCCGCAAATGAACACTGAAGCTTTCTTT	CASSLGETDRGLIPQMNTEAFF
18	TRBV7-2	TRBJ2-1	.	once	TGTGCCAGCAGCTTAGGGCCCCGGGGGGCCGAACCCTACAATGAGCAGTTCTTC	CASSLGPRGAEPYNEQFF
16	TRBV18	TRBJ2-3	TRBD1	.	TGTGCCAGCTCACGAAGGATAGGACAGGTAGAAGATACGCAGTATTTT	CASSRRIGQVEDTQYF
14	TRBV7-9	TRBJ1-1	.	.	TGTGCCAGCAGCATACAGGGACCGAACACTGAAGCTTTCTTT	CASSIQGPNTEAFF
13	TRBV7-9	TRBJ2-5	.	.	TGTGCCAGCAGCTTCCCTGCGGTGGAGACCCAGTACTTC	CASSFPAVETQYF
13	TRBV6-4	TRBJ1-1	.	.	TGTGCCAGCATTTCGAAACCGGGTCATAAAGCTTTCTTT	CASISKPGHKAFF
13	TRBV18	TRBJ1-1	.	.	TGTGCCAGCTCACCCGGACAGAACACTGAAGCTTTCTTT	CASSPGQNTEAFF
14	TRBV6-5	TRBJ2-7	TRBD1	.	TGTGCCAGCAGCCGGGGACAGCTTGGATACGAGCAGTACTTC	CASSRGQLGYEQYF
15	TRBV7-2	TRBJ1-1	TRBD1	few	TGTGCCAGCAGCCGGGACAGGGGGCGAAACACTGAAGCTTTCTTT	CASSRDRGRNTEAFF
14	TRBV7-2	TRBJ2-3	.	.	TGTGCCAGCAGCTTGGGCTCAGGGCGTGATACGCAGTATTTT	CASSLGSGRDTQYF
15	TRBV9	TRBJ2-1	.	once	TGTGCCAGCAGCGTACGGGGGAGCCCCTACAATGAGCAGTTCTTC	CASSVRGSPYNEQFF
12	TRBV25-1	TRBJ1-3	.	.	TGTGCCAGCAGTTGGACTGAAAACACCATATATTTT	CASSWTENTIYF
16	TRBV27	TRBJ2-7	.	.	TGTGCCAGCAGTTTATCTTATTTGATGGAGGTCTACGAGCAGTACTTC	CASSLSYLMEVYEQYF
16	TRBV5-1	TRBJ2-2	TRBD2	.	TGCGCCAGCAGCTGGGGCGGAGCGGGAGGCACCGGGGAGCTGTTTTTT	CASSWGGAGGTGELFF
13	TRBV27	TRBJ1-1	.	few	TGTGCCAGCAGTACCTTCGGGAACACTGAAGCTTTCTTT	CASSTFGNTEAFF
19	TRBV28	TRBJ1-1	TRBD1	.	TGTGCCAGCAGTTTCCCCCCGGGCCTAGACAGGGTGTATACCACTGAAGCTTTCTTT	CASSFPPGLDRVYTTEAFF
12	TRBV30	TRBJ2-7	TRBD2	.	TGTGCCTGGTCACCAGGTCACAGTGCGGGGGACTTC	CAWSPGHSAGDF
14	TRBV9	TRBJ2-7	TRBD2	.	TGTGCCAGCAGCGTAGGCGGGGGGGACTACGAGCAGTACTTC	CASSVGGGDYEQYF
14	TRBV7-9	TRBJ2-7	.	.	TGTGCCAGCAGCTTATGGAGAAGCTCCTACGAGCAGTACTTC	CASSLWRSSYEQYF
13	TRBV5-4	TRBJ1-5	.	.	TGTGCCAGCAGCTCGGGTGCCAATCAGCCCCAGCATTTT	CASSSGANQPQHF
14	TRBV27	TRBJ2-7	TRBD1	.	TGTGCCAGCAGTTTACAGGAGACAGGGATCGAGCAGTACTTC	CASSLQETGIEQYF
15	TRBV27	TRBJ1-2	.	.	TGTGCCAGCAGTTTGACCCGGGTTATTCGCACGGGCTACACCTTC	CASSLTRVIRTGYTF
15	TRBV4-3	TRBJ1-2	.	.	TGCGCCAGCAGCCTCAGAGGGCAAACCGGGGGGGGCTACACCTTC	CASSLRGQTGGGYTF
15	TRBV2	TRBJ1-3	TRBD1	.	TGTGCCAGCAGAACTCAGGGGGCCTCTGGAAACACCATATATTTT	CASRTQGASGNTIYF
16	TRBV19	TRBJ1-5	TRBD1	.	TGTGCCAGTAGTACCAGACAGGGGGTGGGACATCAGCCCCAGCATTTT	CASSTRQGVGHQPQHF
16	TRBV7-2	TRBJ2-5	.	.	TGTGCCAGCAGCCCCCCCGGCCAGGGGTGGCAAGAGACCCAGTACTTC	CASSPPGQGWQETQYF
11	TRBV29-1	TRBJ2-7	.	.	TGCAGCATCCAGGGTCTTGGCGAGCAGTACTTC	CSIQGLGEQYF
17	TRBV28	TRBJ1-3	TRBD1	.	TGTGCCAGCACCACTCCCTACAGGGGGCTGTCTGGAAACACCATATATTTT	CASTTPYRGLSGNTIYF
12	TRBV14	TRBJ2-3	.	.	TGTGCCAGCAGCCAAGGACGCGGTACGCAGTATTTT	CASSQGRGTQYF
16	TRBV7-2	TRBJ2-5	.	.	TGTGCCAGCAGCTTAGCGAGGACGGGAGTCGGAGAGACCCAGTACTTC	CASSLARTGVGETQYF
15	TRBV6-6	TRBJ1-1	.	few	TGTGCCAGCAGCCCGCCGCGGGAAGGGAACACTGAAGCTTTCTTT	CASSPPREGNTEAFF
15	TRBV6-6	TRBJ1-6	TRBD1	once	TGTGCCAGCAGTTACTCGACAGGGGAAAATTCACCCCTCCACTTT	CASSYSTGENSPLHF
15	TRBV27	TRBJ2-2	.	.	TGTGCCAGCAGCCCGGCGGGCAGTAACACCGGGGAGCTGTTTTTT	CASSPAGSNTGELFF
15	TRBV5-1	TRBJ1-1	.	.	TGCGCCAGCAGCCTCTCGGTCGGGGGTGAGGCTGAAGCTTTCTTT	CASSLSVGGEAEAFF
17	TRBV5-1	TRBJ2-1	TRBD2	.	TGCGCCAGCAGCTACGCTCCCGCGGGGGGGTGGTACAATGAGCAGTTCTTC	CASSYAPAGGWYNEQFF
16	TRBV6-1	TRBJ1-2	TRBD1	.	TGTGCCAGCAGTGGGACAGGGCCATCCCCTGGCTATGGCTACACCTTC	CASSGTGPSPGYGYTF